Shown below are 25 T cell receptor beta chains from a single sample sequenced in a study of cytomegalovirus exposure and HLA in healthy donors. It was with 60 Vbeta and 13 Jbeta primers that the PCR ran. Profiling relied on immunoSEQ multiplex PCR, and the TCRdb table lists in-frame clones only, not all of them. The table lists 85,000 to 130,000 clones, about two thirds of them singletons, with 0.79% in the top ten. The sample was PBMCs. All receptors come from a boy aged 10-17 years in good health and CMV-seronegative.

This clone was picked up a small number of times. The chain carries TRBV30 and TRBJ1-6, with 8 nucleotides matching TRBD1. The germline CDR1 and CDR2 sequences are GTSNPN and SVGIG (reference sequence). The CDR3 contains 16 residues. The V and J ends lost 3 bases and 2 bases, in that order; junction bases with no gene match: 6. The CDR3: CAWRFKDRAYNSPLHF. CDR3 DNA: TGTGCCTGGAGGTTTAAGGACAGGGCCTATAATTCACCCCTCCACTTT.

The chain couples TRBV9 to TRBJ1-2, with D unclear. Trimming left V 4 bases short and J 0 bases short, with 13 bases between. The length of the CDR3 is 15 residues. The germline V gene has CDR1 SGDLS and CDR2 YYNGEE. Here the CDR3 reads CASSPDGIANYGYTF. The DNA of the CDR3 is TGTGCCAGCAGCCCAGACGGGATAGCTAACTATGGCTACACCTTC.

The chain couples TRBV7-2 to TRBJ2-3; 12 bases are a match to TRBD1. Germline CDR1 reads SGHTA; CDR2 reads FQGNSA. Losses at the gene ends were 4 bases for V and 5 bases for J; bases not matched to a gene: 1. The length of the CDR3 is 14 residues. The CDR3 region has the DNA TGTGCCAGCAGCTGGGACAGGGGGCGAGATACGCAGTATTTT. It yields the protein CASSWDRGRDTQYF.

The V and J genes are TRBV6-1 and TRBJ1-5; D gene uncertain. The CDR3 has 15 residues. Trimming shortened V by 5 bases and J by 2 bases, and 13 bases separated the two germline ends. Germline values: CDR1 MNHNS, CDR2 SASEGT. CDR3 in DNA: TGTGCCAGCAGTCCCTCTCGTGTCGGCAATCAGCCCCAGCATTTT. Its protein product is CASSPSRVGNQPQHF.

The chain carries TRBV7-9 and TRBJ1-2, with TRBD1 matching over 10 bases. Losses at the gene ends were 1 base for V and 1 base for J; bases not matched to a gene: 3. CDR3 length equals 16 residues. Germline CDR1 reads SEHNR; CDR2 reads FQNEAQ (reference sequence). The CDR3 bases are TGTGCCAGCAGCTTAGGTGGGGACAGGGGTAACTATGGCTACACCTTC. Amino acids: CASSLGGDRGNYGYTF.

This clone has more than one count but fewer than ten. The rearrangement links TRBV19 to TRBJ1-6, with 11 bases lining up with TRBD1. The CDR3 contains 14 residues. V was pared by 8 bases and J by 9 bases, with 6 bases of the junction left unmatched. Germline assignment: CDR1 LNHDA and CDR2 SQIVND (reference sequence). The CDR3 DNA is TGTGCCAGTGGAACCGGGACAGGGGGTTCACCCCTCCACTTT. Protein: CASGTGTGGSPLHF. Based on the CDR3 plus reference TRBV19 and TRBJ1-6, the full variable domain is DGGITQSPKYLFRKEGQNVTLSCEQNLNHDAMYWYRQDPGQGLRLIYYSQIVNDFQKGDIAEGYSVSREKKESFPLTVTSAQKNPTAFYLCASGTGTGGSPLHFGNGTRLTVT.

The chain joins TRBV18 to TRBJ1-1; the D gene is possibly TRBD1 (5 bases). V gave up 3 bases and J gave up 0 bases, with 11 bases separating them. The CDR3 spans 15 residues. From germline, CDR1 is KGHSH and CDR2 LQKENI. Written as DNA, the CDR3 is TGTGCCAGCTCACCGAACACAGGATTGAACACTGAAGCTTTCTTT. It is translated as CASSPNTGLNTEAFF.

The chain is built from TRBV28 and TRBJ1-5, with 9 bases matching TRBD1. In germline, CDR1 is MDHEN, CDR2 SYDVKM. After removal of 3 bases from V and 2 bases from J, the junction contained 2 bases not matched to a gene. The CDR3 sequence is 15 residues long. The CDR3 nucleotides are TGTGCCAGCAGTTTCGACAGGGGGGGCAATCAGCCCCAGCATTTT. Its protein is CASSFDRGGNQPQHF.

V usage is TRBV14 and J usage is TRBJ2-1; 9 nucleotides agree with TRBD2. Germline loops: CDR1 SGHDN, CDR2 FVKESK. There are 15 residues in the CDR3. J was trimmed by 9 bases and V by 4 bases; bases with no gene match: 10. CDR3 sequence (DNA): TGTGCCAGCAGCCGGACCGGGACTAGCATCGGTGAGCAGTTCTTC. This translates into CASSRTGTSIGEQFF.

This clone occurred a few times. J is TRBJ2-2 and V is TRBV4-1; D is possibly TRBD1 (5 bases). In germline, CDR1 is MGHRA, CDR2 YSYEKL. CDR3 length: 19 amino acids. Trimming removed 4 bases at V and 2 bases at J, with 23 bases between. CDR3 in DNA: TGCGCCAGCAGCCCTAGACAGTCGTGGGATTGGAAAAACACCGGGGAGCTGTTTTTT. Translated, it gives CASSPRQSWDWKNTGELFF.

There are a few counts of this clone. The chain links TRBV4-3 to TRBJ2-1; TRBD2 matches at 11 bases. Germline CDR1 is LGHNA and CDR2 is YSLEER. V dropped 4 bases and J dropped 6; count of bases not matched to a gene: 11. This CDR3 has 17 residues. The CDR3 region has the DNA TGCGCCAGCAGCCCCTCGGGGTTAGCGGGGGGGAGCAATGAGCAGTTCTTC. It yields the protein CASSPSGLAGGSNEQFF.

CDR3 coding DNA: TGTGCCAGTAGTAAGCGGGGGTATGATGAAGCTTTCTTT. It translates to CASSKRGYDEAFF. The rearrangement links TRBV19 to TRBJ1-1, with D maybe TRBD1 (5 bases). The CDR3 has 13 residues. Germline assignment: CDR1 LNHDA and CDR2 SQIVND (reference sequence). V dropped 4 bases and J dropped 7 bases, with 13 bases sitting between them.

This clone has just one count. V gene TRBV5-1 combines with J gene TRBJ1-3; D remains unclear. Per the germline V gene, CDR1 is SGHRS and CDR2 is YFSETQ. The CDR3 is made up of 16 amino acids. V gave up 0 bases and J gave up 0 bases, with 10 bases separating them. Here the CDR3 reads CASSLEGAFSGNTIYF. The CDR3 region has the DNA TGCGCCAGCAGCTTGGAGGGAGCCTTCTCTGGAAACACCATATATTTT.

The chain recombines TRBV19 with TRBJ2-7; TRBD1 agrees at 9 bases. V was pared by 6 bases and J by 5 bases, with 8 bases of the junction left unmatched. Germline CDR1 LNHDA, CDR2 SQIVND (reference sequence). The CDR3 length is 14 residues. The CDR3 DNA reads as TGTGCCAGTAGCCCCGGGACAGGGTTTCACGAGCAGTACTTC. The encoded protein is CASSPGTGFHEQYF.

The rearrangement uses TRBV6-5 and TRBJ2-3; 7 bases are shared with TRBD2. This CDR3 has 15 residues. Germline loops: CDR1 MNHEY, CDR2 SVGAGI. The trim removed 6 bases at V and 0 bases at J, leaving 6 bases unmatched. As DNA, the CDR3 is TGTGCCAGCAGACGAAGCGGGGCAAGCACAGATACGCAGTATTTT. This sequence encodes CASRRSGASTDTQYF.

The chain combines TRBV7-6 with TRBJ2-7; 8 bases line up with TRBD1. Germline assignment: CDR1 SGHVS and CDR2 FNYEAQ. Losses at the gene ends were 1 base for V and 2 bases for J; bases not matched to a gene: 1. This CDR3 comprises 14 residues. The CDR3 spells CASSLEGQAYEQYF. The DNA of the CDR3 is TGTGCCAGCAGCTTAGAGGGACAGGCCTACGAGCAGTACTTC.

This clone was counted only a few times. Here the CDR3 DNA reads TGCAGCGTTGAGAGGACCGGGGAGCTGTTTTTT. This translates into CSVERTGELFF. The chain carries TRBV29-1 and TRBJ2-2, with unresolved D. Germline CDR1 SQVTM, CDR2 ANQGSEA. The CDR3 is 11 amino acids. The germline V and J ends were trimmed by 3 bases and 5 bases, with 4 bases remaining between them.

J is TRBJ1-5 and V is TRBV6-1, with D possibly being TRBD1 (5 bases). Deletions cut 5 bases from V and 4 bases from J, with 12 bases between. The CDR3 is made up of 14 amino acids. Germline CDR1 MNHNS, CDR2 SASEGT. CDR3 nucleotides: TGTGCCAGCAGTACCGGGAGGGGAAATCAGCCCCAGCATTTT. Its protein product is CASSTGRGNQPQHF.

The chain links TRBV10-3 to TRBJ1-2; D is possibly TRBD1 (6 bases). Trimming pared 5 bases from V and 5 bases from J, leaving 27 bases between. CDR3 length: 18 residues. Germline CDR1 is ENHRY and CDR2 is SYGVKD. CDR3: CAISIRDRGGDRLYGYTF. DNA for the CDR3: TGTGCCATCAGTATCCGGGATAGAGGGGGGGACCGGCTATATGGCTACACCTTC.

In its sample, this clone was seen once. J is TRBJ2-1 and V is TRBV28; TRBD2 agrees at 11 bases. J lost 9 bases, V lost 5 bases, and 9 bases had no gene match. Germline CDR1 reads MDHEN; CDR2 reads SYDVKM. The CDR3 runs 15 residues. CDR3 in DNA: TGTGCCAGCAGTCAGTTAGCGGGAGGGCCTGGTGAGCAGTTCTTC. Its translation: CASSQLAGGPGEQFF.

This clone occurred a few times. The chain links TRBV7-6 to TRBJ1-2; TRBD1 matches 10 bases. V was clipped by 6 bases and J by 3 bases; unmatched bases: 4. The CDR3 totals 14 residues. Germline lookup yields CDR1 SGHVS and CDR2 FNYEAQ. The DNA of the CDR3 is TGTGCCAGCAGGGACAGGGGGAGGGACTATGGCTACACCTTC. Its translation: CASRDRGRDYGYTF.

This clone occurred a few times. Written as DNA, the CDR3 is TGTGCCAGCTCACCACCGGGGGGTCGGGGGAACACTGAAGCTTTCTTT. It is translated as CASSPPGGRGNTEAFF. The chain carries TRBV18 and TRBJ1-1; perhaps TRBD1 as D (5 bases). The CDR3 has 16 residues. Between the trimmed V and J ends, which lost 0 bases and 1 base, there was a span of 12 bases. Germline V gene data show CDR1 as KGHSH and CDR2 as LQKENI.

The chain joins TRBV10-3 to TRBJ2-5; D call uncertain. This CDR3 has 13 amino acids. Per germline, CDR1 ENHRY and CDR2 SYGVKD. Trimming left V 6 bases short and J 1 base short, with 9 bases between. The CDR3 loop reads CAIREAVQETQYF. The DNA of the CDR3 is TGTGCCATCAGAGAGGCAGTCCAAGAGACCCAGTACTTC.

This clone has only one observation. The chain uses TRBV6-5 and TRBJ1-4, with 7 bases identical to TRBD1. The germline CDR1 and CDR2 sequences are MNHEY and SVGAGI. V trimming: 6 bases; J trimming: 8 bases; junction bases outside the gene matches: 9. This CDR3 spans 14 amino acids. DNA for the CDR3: TGTGCCAGCAGCCCAAGAGGGGGCGACGAAAAACTGTTTTTT. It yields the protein CASSPRGGDEKLFF.

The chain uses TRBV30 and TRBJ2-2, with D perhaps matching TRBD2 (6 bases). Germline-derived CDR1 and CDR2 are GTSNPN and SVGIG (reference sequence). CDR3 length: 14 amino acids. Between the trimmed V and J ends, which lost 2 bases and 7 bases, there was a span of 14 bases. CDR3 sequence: CAWSMGGLHGELFF. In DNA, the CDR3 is TGTGCCTGGAGTATGGGGGGTCTCCACGGGGAGCTGTTTTTT.